The clone carrying this T cell receptor (beta chain) occurred a few times. The sample belongs to a study of T-cell reconstitution after alpha-beta-depleted transplantation in children. Preparation of the TCRbeta library used unique molecular identifiers. A single record per CDR3 protein comes from TCRdb applying MiXCR to the PCR reads. Altogether tens of thousands of distinct CDR3 sequences are present, about 50% being singletons, with the ten largest covering roughly two fifths. CDR3 length: 14 amino acids. Trimming removed 1 base from V and 7 bases from J, with 12 bases in between. Germline CDR1 SGHTA, CDR2 FQGNSA.

The sequencing used peripheral blood, collected before TCRalphabeta/CD19-depleted stem cell transplant. This chain joins TRBV7-2 and TRBJ2-3; D may be TRBD2 (5 bases). This clonotype originated in a boy younger than two with SCID, due to receive a stem cell transplant. In nucleotides, the CDR3 is TGTGCCAGCAGCTTAGTCGCGGGCACGAATACGCAGTATTTT. Its protein product is CASSLVAGTNTQYF.